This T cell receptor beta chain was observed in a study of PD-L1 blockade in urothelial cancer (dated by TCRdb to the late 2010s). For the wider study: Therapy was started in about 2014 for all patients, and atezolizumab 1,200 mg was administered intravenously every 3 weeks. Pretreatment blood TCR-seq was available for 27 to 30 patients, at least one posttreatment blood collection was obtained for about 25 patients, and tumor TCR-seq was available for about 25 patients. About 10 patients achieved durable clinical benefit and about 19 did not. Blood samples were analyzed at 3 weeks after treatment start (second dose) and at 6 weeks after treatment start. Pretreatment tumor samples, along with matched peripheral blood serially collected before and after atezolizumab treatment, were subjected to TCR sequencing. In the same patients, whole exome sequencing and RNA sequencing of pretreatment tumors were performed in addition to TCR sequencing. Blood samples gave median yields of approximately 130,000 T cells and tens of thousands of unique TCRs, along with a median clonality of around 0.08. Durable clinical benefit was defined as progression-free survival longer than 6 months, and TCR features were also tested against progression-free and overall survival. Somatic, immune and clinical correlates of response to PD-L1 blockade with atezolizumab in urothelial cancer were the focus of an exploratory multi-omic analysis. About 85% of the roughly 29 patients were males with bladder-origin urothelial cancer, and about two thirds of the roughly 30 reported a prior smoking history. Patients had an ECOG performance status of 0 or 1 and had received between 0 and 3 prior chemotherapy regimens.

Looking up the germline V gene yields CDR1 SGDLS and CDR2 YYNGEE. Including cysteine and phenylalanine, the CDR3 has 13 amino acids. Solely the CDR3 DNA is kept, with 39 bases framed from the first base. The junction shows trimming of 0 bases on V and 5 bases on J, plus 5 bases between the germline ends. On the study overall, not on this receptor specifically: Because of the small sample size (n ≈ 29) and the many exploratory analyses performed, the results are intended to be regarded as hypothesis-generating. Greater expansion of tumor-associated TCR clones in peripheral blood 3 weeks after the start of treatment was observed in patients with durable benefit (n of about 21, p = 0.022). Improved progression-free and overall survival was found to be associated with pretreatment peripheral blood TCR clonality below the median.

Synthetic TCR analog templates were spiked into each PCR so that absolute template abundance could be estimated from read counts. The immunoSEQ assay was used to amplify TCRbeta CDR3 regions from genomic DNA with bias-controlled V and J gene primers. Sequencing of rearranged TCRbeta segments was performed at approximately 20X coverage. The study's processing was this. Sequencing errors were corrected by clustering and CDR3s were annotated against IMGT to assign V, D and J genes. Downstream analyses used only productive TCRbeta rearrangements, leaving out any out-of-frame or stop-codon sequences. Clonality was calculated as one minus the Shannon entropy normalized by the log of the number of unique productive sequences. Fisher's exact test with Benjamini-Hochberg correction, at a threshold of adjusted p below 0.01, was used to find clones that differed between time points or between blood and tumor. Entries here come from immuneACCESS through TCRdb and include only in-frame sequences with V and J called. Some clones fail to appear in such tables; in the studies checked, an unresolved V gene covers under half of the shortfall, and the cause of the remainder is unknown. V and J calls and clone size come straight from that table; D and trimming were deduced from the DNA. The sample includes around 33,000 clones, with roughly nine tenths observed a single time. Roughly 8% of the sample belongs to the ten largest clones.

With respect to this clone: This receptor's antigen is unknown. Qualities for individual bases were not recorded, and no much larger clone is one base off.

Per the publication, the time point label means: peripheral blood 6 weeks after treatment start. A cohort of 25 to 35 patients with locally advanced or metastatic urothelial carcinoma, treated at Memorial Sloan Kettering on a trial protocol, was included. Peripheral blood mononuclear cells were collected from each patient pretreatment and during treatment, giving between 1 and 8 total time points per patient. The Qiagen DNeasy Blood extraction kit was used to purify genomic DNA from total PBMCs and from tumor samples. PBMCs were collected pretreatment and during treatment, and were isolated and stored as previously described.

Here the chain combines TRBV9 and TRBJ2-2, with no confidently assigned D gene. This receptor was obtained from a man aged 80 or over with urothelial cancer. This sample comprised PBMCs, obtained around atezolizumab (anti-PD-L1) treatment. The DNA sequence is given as TGTGCCAGCAGCGTAGTTGCGACCGGGGAGCTGTTTTTT. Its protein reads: CASSVVATGELFF.